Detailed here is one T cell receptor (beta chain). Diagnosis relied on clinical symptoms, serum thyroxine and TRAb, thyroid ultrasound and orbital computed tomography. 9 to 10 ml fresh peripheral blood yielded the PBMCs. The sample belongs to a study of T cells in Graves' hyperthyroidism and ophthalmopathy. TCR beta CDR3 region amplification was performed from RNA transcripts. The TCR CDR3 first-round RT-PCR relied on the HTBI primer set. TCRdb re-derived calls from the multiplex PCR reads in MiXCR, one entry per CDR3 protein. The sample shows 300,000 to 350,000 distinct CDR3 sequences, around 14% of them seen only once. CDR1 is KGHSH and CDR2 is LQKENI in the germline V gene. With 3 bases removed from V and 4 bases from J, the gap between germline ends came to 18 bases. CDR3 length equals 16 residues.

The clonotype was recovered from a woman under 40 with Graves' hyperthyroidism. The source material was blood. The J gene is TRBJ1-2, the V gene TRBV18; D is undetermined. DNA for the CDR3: TGTGCCAGCTCACCCTCCACCTCGGACCGTGGCTATGGCTACACCTTC. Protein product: CASSPSTSDRGYGYTF.